This TCR beta chain was recovered during a study of blood T cell repertoires in COVID-19. The CDR3 has 15 residues. The V end was cut by 5 bases, the J end by 1 base, with 9 bases between. CDR1 is SEHNR, CDR2 FQNEAQ, per germline (reference sequence). The method was immunoSEQ multiplex PCR; TCRdb's version includes in-frame clones alone and lacks a portion of them. The sample holds 200,000 to 250,000 clones, 80% to 90% seen once. The receptor's source is a woman in her forties who had recovered from COVID-19. The specimen sequenced was peripheral blood. The chain recombines TRBV7-9 with TRBJ1-6; D not resolved. The CDR3 DNA reads TGTGCCAGCAGCCTTGGCGGGTCCTATAATTCACCCCTCCACTTT. Amino acid sequence: CASSLGGSYNSPLHF.